The 7 T cell receptor beta chains listed next were all sequenced from one sample in a study of control samples from healthy donors and cancer patients. The method was immunoSEQ multiplex PCR; TCRdb's version includes in-frame clones alone and lacks a portion of them. The sample carries 160,000 or so clones, 93% recorded once. The sequencing input was blood. Receptors originate from a man aged 50-59 years in good health.

This sequence joins TRBV7-9 and TRBJ1-5; 8 nucleotides line up with TRBD1. The CDR3 is made up of 17 amino acids. V was clipped by 4 bases and J by 0 bases; unmatched bases: 8. Germline-derived CDR1 and CDR2 are SEHNR and FQNEAQ (reference sequence). CDR3 in amino acids: CASSYPGQVHSNQPQHF. CDR3 nucleotides: TGTGCCAGCAGCTACCCGGGACAGGTCCATAGCAATCAGCCCCAGCATTTT. Together with reference TRBV7-9 and TRBJ1-5, the CDR3 gives the full variable domain: DTGVSQNPRHKITKRGQNVTFRCDPISEHNRLYWYRQTLGQGPEFLTYFQNEAQLEKSRLLSDRFSAERPKGSFSTLEIQRTEQGDSAMYLCASSYPGQVHSNQPQHFGDGTRLSIL.

The V call is TRBV15, the J call TRBJ2-7, with a weak D call TRBD2 (5 bases). The CDR3 consists of 14 residues. Germline V gene data show CDR1 as LNHNV and CDR2 as YYDKDF (reference sequence). The V end was cut by 1 base, the J end by 3 bases, with 10 bases between. The DNA for the CDR3 is TGTGCCACCAGCAGAGGAGCGGCGGGCTACGAGCAGTACTTC. Its protein is CATSRGAAGYEQYF. The full variable domain, completed using reference TRBV15 and TRBJ2-7, is DAMVIQNPRYQVTQFGKPVTLSCSQTLNHNVMYWYQQKSSQAPKLLFHYYDKDFNNEADTPDNFQSRRPNTSFCFLDIRSPGLGDTAMYLCATSRGAAGYEQYFGPGTRLTVT.

V gene TRBV6-5 combines with J gene TRBJ2-7; D ambiguous. The CDR3 runs to 12 residues. V was cut by 5 bases and J by 2 bases, with 7 bases left in between. The germline V gene has CDR1 MNHEY and CDR2 SVGAGI. In DNA form, the CDR3 reads TGTGCCAGCAGTCCTCCCCCCTACGAGCAGTACTTC. This encodes CASSPPPYEQYF.

This chain uses TRBV5-7 with TRBJ2-3; no reliable D call. TRBV5-7 is an open reading frame, and its role is uncertain. V was pared by 4 bases and J by 2 bases, with 8 bases between. The CDR3 runs to 13 residues. In DNA, the CDR3 is TGTGCCAGCAGCCCCGGTCACACAGATACGCAGTATTTT. It yields the protein CASSPGHTDTQYF.

The V and J genes are TRBV3-1 (or the pseudogene TRBV3-2) and TRBJ2-7, with D possibly being TRBD1 or TRBD2 (6 bases each). The CDR3 is 13 amino acids. Trimming cost V 4 bases and J 7 bases, with 14 bases left between them. From germline, CDR1 is LGHDT and CDR2 YNNKEL (reference sequence). The CDR3 sequence: CASSRGASGEQYF. The CDR3 DNA reads TGTGCCAGCAGCCGGGGGGCGTCTGGGGAGCAGTACTTC.

The chain couples TRBV10-3 to TRBJ2-2; TRBD1 matches at 9 bases. The CDR3 contains 14 residues. The germline V gene has CDR1 ENHRY and CDR2 SYGVKD. With V trimmed by 6 bases and J by 6 bases, 5 bases remained unmatched. The CDR3 protein is CAIRGQGGSGELFF. The CDR3 DNA follows: TGTGCCATCAGGGGACAGGGAGGGTCCGGGGAGCTGTTTTTT.

The chain recombines TRBV6-5 with TRBJ1-5; D not resolved. Per the germline V gene, CDR1 is MNHEY and CDR2 is SVGAGI. V was trimmed by 2 bases and J by 7 bases, leaving 9 bases between them. CDR3 length: 13 residues. CDR3: CASSYGRSQPQHF. DNA for the CDR3: TGTGCCAGCAGTTACGGCAGGAGCCAGCCCCAGCATTTT.